This T cell receptor (beta chain) is from a study of T-cell memory formation after mild COVID-19. Study observations and caveats: A subset of responding clones appeared in pre-infection memory, suggesting cross-reactive memory joined.

The CDR3 contains 15 residues. Trimming shortened V by 1 base and J by 4 bases, and 13 bases separated the two germline ends. Per germline, CDR1 SGDLS and CDR2 YYNGEE. Note on this clonotype: Antigen: not known.

TCRdb called the 5' RACE reads again in MiXCR, with one record for every CDR3 protein. The data show 450,000 to 650,000 distinct CDR3 sequences, with roughly 17% seen just once and around 11% held by the top ten. The sample was PBMCs or a T cell subset sorted from them (not recorded which). The origin of this receptor is an adult woman who had mild COVID-19 (a few samples of this study predate the infection). Cell type and time point are not known. The chain is built from TRBV9 and TRBJ2-3, with D perhaps matching TRBD2 (5 bases). The CDR3 nucleotides are TGTGCCAGCAGCGTACAAATTGGGGAGCCAGATACGCAGTATTTT. It codes for CASSVQIGEPDTQYF.